Sequencing of this T cell receptor (beta chain) was carried out in a study of long-term antiretroviral therapy in people with HIV. The assay, immunoSEQ v3.0, was run at survey level. Sequencing used immunoSEQ multiplex PCR; TCRdb keeps in-frame clones, though not all of them. The profile shows tens of thousands of clones, around 95% of them singletons. This CDR3 comprises 12 residues. V lost 6 bases to trimming and J lost 5 bases, with 8 bases between them. The germline V gene has CDR1 SGHVS and CDR2 FQNEAQ. This receptor was identified in a man aged 50-60 years with HIV. Sample: unsorted PBMCs, taken 5.3 years after starting antiretroviral therapy. This rearrangement joins TRBV7-8 to TRBJ2-1, with a possible D match to TRBD2 (5 bases). CDR3 in amino acids: CASRLGDNEQFF. In DNA, the CDR3 is TGTGCCAGCAGACTCGGGGACAATGAGCAGTTCTTC.